Shown below are 30 T cell receptor beta chains from a single sample sequenced in a study of control samples from healthy donors and cancer patients. The protocol was immunoSEQ multiplex PCR, while the TCRdb copy is restricted to in-frame clones and leaves out a portion. The sample yields 150,000 or so clones, approximately 90% seen once. Specimen: blood. The receptors were sampled from a man under 40 in good health.

This chain joins TRBV19 and TRBJ1-6, with D possibly being TRBD1 (6 bases). This CDR3 is 17 amino acids long. Germline CDR1 is LNHDA and CDR2 is SQIVND (reference sequence). V lost 5 bases and J lost 7, with 21 bases in between. This CDR3 reads CASSALPGTTGNSPLHF. The CDR3 DNA sequence: TGTGCCAGTAGTGCCCTGCCGGGGACAACGGGGAATTCACCCCTCCACTTT. Filled out from reference TRBV19 and TRBJ1-6, the complete variable domain reads DGGITQSPKYLFRKEGQNVTLSCEQNLNHDAMYWYRQDPGQGLRLIYYSQIVNDFQKGDIAEGYSVSREKKESFPLTVTSAQKNPTAFYLCASSALPGTTGNSPLHFGNGTRLTVT.

The chain is built from TRBV9 and TRBJ2-5; the D gene could be TRBD1 or TRBD2 (7 bases each). Germline V CDR1 and CDR2: SGDLS, YYNGEE. The CDR3 extends over 16 amino acids. V lost 0 bases and J 4 bases, leaving 16 bases between the germline ends. The CDR3: CASSVGGQGGRETQYF. The CDR3 DNA sequence: TGTGCCAGCAGCGTAGGAGGTCAGGGGGGGAGAGAGACCCAGTACTTC. Complete variable domain (other parts from reference TRBV9 and TRBJ2-5): DSGVTQTPKHLITATGQRVTLRCSPRSGDLSVYWYQQSLDQGLQFLIQYYNGEERAKGNILERFSAQQFPDLHSELNLSSLELGDSALYFCASSVGGQGGRETQYFGPGTRLLVL.

The V call is TRBV6-6, the J call TRBJ2-2; TRBD1 matches 8 bases. V shed 5 bases and J 7 bases; nucleotides not matched to a gene: 24. Germline assignment: CDR1 MNHNY and CDR2 SVGAGI (reference sequence). CDR3 length equals 20 residues. DNA for the CDR3: TGTGCCAGCAGTCCCACGAGCTCAGGGGGCGCTGAAGTGGGTGTCGGGGAGCTGTTTTTT. Encoded protein: CASSPTSSGGAEVGVGELFF.

The chain employs TRBV28 and TRBJ1-1, with a possible D match to TRBD1 (5 bases). This CDR3 contains 14 residues. Trimming removed 6 bases at V and 10 bases at J, with 21 bases between. Germline values: CDR1 MDHEN, CDR2 SYDVKM. The CDR3: CASSLPRGGGGAFF. In DNA form, the CDR3 reads TGTGCCAGCAGCCTCCCCCGGGGGGGAGGCGGAGCTTTCTTT. Looking up the rest from reference TRBV28 and TRBJ1-1 gives the full variable domain: DVKVTQSSRYLVKRTGEKVFLECVQDMDHENMFWYRQDPGLGLRLIYFSYDVKMKEKGDIPEGYSVSREKKERFSLILESASTNQTSMYLCASSLPRGGGGAFFGQGTRLTVV.

The chain employs TRBV5-1 and TRBJ1-5; TRBD1 matches at 12 bases. Germline lookup yields CDR1 SGHRS and CDR2 YFSETQ. This CDR3 is 19 amino acids long. The V segment lost 0 bases and the J segment 3 bases; nucleotides outside the gene matches: 10. The CDR3 region is CASSLAWDRGRVNNQPQHF. The CDR3 DNA reads as TGCGCCAGCAGCTTGGCTTGGGACAGGGGGCGCGTGAACAATCAGCCCCAGCATTTT.

This clone turned up a few times. V is TRBV6-1 and J is TRBJ2-3, with D possibly matching TRBD1 (7 bases). V dropped 3 bases and J dropped 2 bases, with 15 bases sitting between them. Germline assignment: CDR1 MNHNS and CDR2 SASEGT. This CDR3 region has 16 residues. The CDR3 is CASSEGGQPFTDTQYF. CDR3 in DNA: TGTGCCAGCAGTGAGGGGGGACAGCCCTTCACAGATACGCAGTATTTT.

The chain links TRBV11-2 to TRBJ1-1; no clear D gene. V was trimmed by 1 base and J by 5 bases, leaving 17 bases between them. Germline values: CDR1 SGHAT, CDR2 FQNNGV. CDR3 length: 16 amino acids. CDR3 loop: CASSLVAGISQTEAFF. In DNA, the CDR3 is TGTGCCAGCAGCTTAGTGGCTGGGATTTCGCAGACTGAAGCTTTCTTT.

The chain uses TRBV6-6 and TRBJ1-6, with 7 bases matching TRBD1. Per the germline V gene, CDR1 is MNHNY and CDR2 is SVGAGI (reference sequence). This CDR3 region has 13 residues. The V segment lost 6 bases and the J segment 12 bases; nucleotides outside the gene matches: 8. CDR3 DNA sequence: TGTGCCAGCAGCGACAGGGAGATCGGACCCCTCCACTTT. As protein: CASSDREIGPLHF.

The V and J genes are TRBV6-5 and TRBJ2-3, with D perhaps TRBD2 (5 bases). Trimming took off 7 bases at V and 4 bases at J, with 9 bases between the two ends. The CDR3 covers 12 residues. The germline V gene has CDR1 MNHEY and CDR2 SVGAGI. CDR3 nucleotide sequence: TGTGCCAGCAAAAGTAGCGCAGATACGCAGTATTTT. Encoded protein: CASKSSADTQYF.

The chain carries TRBV11-3 and TRBJ2-5, with a possible D match to TRBD1 (5 bases). The CDR3 is made up of 13 amino acids. From germline, CDR1 is SGHNT and CDR2 YENEEA. V shed 3 bases and J shed 2 bases, with 7 bases lying between them. As DNA, the CDR3 is TGTGCCAGCAGCTTGAACAGGCAAGAGACCCAGTACTTC. Translation: CASSLNRQETQYF.

This chain uses TRBV6-6 with TRBJ1-3; no reliable D call. Germline V gene sequence: CDR1 MNHNY, CDR2 SVGAGI (reference sequence). The V end lost 5 bases, the J end lost 3 bases, and 20 bases lay between the germline ends. The CDR3 is 17 amino acids. The CDR3 region is CASSPDGLRYGGNTIYF. CDR3 coding DNA: TGTGCCAGCAGTCCCGACGGGCTCCGATATGGTGGAAACACCATATATTTT.

This rearrangement joins TRBV19 to TRBJ2-1; either TRBD1 or TRBD2 may fit D (5 bases each). The CDR3 spans 16 residues. Germline V gives CDR1 LNHDA, CDR2 SQIVND (reference sequence). Trimming cost V 6 bases and J 4 bases, with 19 bases left between them. CDR3 loop: CASSTGTLDLYNEQFF. CDR3 coding DNA: TGTGCCAGTAGCACCGGGACCCTCGATCTATACAATGAGCAGTTCTTC.

The rearrangement joins TRBV6-5 to TRBJ2-1; TRBD2 matches 7 bases. This CDR3 is 15 amino acids long. Germline CDR1 MNHEY, CDR2 SVGAGI. Germline trimming cut 2 bases from V and 6 bases from J; bases unmatched to any gene: 7. Here the CDR3 reads CASSYGAGAGNEQFF. CDR3 coding DNA: TGTGCCAGCAGTTACGGGGCGGGAGCGGGCAATGAGCAGTTCTTC.

V is TRBV4-2 and J is TRBJ1-1, with D possibly TRBD1 on 5 matching bases. Germline V gene data show CDR1 as LGHNA and CDR2 as YNFKEQ. Trimming took off 2 bases at V and 0 bases at J, with 16 bases between the two ends. The CDR3 totals 17 residues. CDR3 in amino acids: CASSQLRQGLMNTEAFF. The CDR3, as DNA: TGTGCCAGCAGCCAACTCAGGCAGGGATTAATGAACACTGAAGCTTTCTTT.

The chain employs TRBV3-1 (or the pseudogene TRBV3-2) and TRBJ1-2, with D perhaps TRBD1 (5 bases). CDR3 length: 14 residues. The V and J ends lost 3 bases and 4 bases respectively, with 12 bases between them. In germline, CDR1 is LGHDT, CDR2 YNNKEL (reference sequence). As DNA, the CDR3 is TGTGCCAGCAGCCACTCAAGACAGAGCTATGGCTACACCTTC. Protein sequence: CASSHSRQSYGYTF.

The chain recombines TRBV5-6 with TRBJ2-3; TRBD2 matches 13 bases. J gave up 4 bases and V 4 bases, and 6 bases lay outside the gene matches. The CDR3 is 16 residues long. CDR1 is SGHDT, CDR2 YYEEEE, per germline. Here the CDR3 DNA reads TGTGCCAGCAGCACTCCGGGACTAGCGGGGTCAGATACGCAGTATTTT. This translates into CASSTPGLAGSDTQYF.

The rearrangement joins TRBV6-5 to TRBJ2-3; 11 nucleotides agree with TRBD1. The V segment lost 7 bases and the J segment 1 base; nucleotides outside the gene matches: 4. In germline, CDR1 is MNHEY, CDR2 SVGAGI. The CDR3 runs 15 residues. CDR3 sequence reads: CASTDRGPGTDTQYF. CDR3 DNA sequence: TGTGCCAGCACGGACAGGGGGCCAGGCACAGATACGCAGTATTTT.

The V gene is TRBV3-1 (or the pseudogene TRBV3-2), the J gene TRBJ1-5; 8 bases agree with TRBD1. The trim removed 1 base at V and 5 bases at J, leaving 1 base unmatched. The CDR3 runs to 14 residues. Germline CDR1 and CDR2: LGHDT and YNNKEL (reference sequence). The CDR3: CASSQGQGYQPQHF. CDR3 bases: TGTGCCAGCAGCCAAGGACAGGGGTATCAGCCCCAGCATTTT.

The chain is built from TRBV25-1 and TRBJ1-2; D unclear. The CDR3 consists of 15 residues. The V gene's germline CDR1 is MGHDK and CDR2 SYGVNS. V was cut by 3 bases and J by 4 bases, with 15 bases left in between. CDR3 bases: TGTGCCAGCAGTGACCTTAACAGTTTTCTCTATGGCTACACCTTC. This translates into CASSDLNSFLYGYTF.

This rearrangement joins TRBV18 to TRBJ2-3; TRBD2 is a possible D gene (5 bases). V was cut by 8 bases and J by 4 bases, with 25 bases left in between. The CDR3 runs to 17 residues. The germline V gene encodes CDR1 KGHSH and CDR2 LQKENI. CDR3 amino acids: CASKEVGGPASPDTQYF. The DNA for the CDR3 is TGTGCCAGCAAGGAGGTGGGTGGGCCCGCGAGCCCAGATACGCAGTATTTT.

The V gene is TRBV29-1, the J gene TRBJ1-2; 9 nucleotides agree with TRBD1. Trimming took 5 bases from V and 2 from J; bases not matched to a gene: 9. Germline lookup yields CDR1 SQVTM and CDR2 ANQGSEA. This CDR3 contains 15 residues. The CDR3 DNA follows: TGCAGCGTTCACCCTGGACAGGGGCTGAACTATGGCTACACCTTC. This sequence encodes CSVHPGQGLNYGYTF.

J is TRBJ1-1 and V is TRBV9; 10 nucleotides align to TRBD1. The CDR3 extends over 15 amino acids. V trimming: 3 bases; J trimming: 3 bases; junction bases outside the gene matches: 5. The germline CDR1 and CDR2 sequences are SGDLS and YYNGEE. The CDR3 sequence is CASSDRQGADTEAFF. The CDR3 region has the DNA TGTGCCAGCAGCGACCGACAGGGGGCGGACACTGAAGCTTTCTTT. Variable domain in full (rest from reference TRBV9 and TRBJ1-1): DSGVTQTPKHLITATGQRVTLRCSPRSGDLSVYWYQQSLDQGLQFLIQYYNGEERAKGNILERFSAQQFPDLHSELNLSSLELGDSALYFCASSDRQGADTEAFFGQGTRLTVV.

The chain uses TRBV10-3 and TRBJ2-1, with 9 bases identical to TRBD2. Germline V gives CDR1 ENHRY, CDR2 SYGVKD. There are 15 residues in the CDR3. J gave up 7 bases and V 8 bases, and 12 bases lay outside the gene matches. For the CDR3, the DNA is TGTGCCATCGAGTCCCAGGAGCGGGGGGTGAATGAGCAGTTCTTC. Encoded protein: CAIESQERGVNEQFF.

This clone was counted a single time. V is TRBV28 and J is TRBJ1-1, with D unclear. This CDR3 spans 14 amino acids. Trimming cost V 4 bases and J 0 bases, with 9 bases left between them. CDR1 is MDHEN and CDR2 is SYDVKM in the germline V gene. DNA of the CDR3: TGTGCCAGCAGTTCCCAGAGATTGAACACTGAAGCTTTCTTT. The encoded protein is CASSSQRLNTEAFF.

The chain recombines TRBV20-1 with TRBJ2-7, with 10 bases matching TRBD2. The trim removed 3 bases at V and 7 bases at J, leaving 9 bases unmatched. CDR3 length: 14 residues. Germline V gene sequence: CDR1 DFQATT, CDR2 SNEGSKA (reference sequence). DNA of the CDR3: TGCAGTGCTAGTCGGCTAGCGGGAGAACGGGAGCAGTACTTC. Encoded protein: CSASRLAGEREQYF.

This clone was counted a single time. V and J are TRBV23-1 and TRBJ2-7, with D possibly matching TRBD2 (5 bases). TRBV23-1 carries the ORF label, with uncertain function. Trimming removed 4 bases from V and 6 bases from J, with 13 bases in between. The CDR3 extends over 13 amino acids. DNA for the CDR3: TGCGCCAGCAGTCCACTGGGAGTTTCCGAGCAGTACTTC. This encodes CASSPLGVSEQYF.

The chain carries TRBV6-2 or TRBV6-3 and TRBJ1-2; a possible D gene is TRBD1 (5 bases). The germline V and J ends were trimmed by 5 bases and 8 bases, with 24 bases remaining between them. The CDR3 totals 16 residues. CDR1 MNHEY and CDR2 SVGEGT come from the germline V gene. The CDR3: CASSPPGQGGIDGYTF. Here the CDR3 DNA reads TGTGCCAGCAGTCCGCCAGGGCAGGGAGGTATCGACGGCTACACCTTC.

The J gene is TRBJ1-2, the V gene TRBV7-2, with a possible D match to TRBD1 (6 bases). The CDR3 loop spans 16 amino acids. Germline CDR1 SGHTA, CDR2 FQGNSA. V was trimmed by 5 bases and J by 2 bases, leaving 18 bases between them. This CDR3 is CASSTRGGLVNYGYTF. The DNA of the CDR3 is TGTGCCAGCAGCACCAGGGGAGGTTTAGTAAACTATGGCTACACCTTC. The variable domain in full, with the rest retrieved from reference TRBV7-2 and TRBJ1-2, is GAGVSQSPSNKVTEKGKDVELRCDPISGHTALYWYRQSLGQGLEFLIYFQGNSAPDKSGLPSDRFSAERTGGSVSTLTIQRTQQEDSAVYLCASSTRGGLVNYGYTFGSGTRLTVV.

V is TRBV5-1 and J is TRBJ1-5; TRBD1 aligns across 7 bases. The ends lost 0 bases at V and 2 bases at J; junction bases unmatched: 2. The CDR3 consists of 15 residues. Per the germline V gene, CDR1 is SGHRS and CDR2 is YFSETQ. For the CDR3, the DNA is TGCGCCAGCAGCTTGGGAGGGACAGGCAATCAGCCCCAGCATTTT. This codes for CASSLGGTGNQPQHF.

The rearrangement joins TRBV5-6 to TRBJ1-5; D uncertain. The germline CDR1 and CDR2 sequences are SGHDT and YYEEEE. The CDR3 has 13 amino acids. V shed 1 base and J shed 7 bases, with 9 bases lying between them. CDR3 loop: CASSLKGGQPQHF. The DNA of the CDR3 is TGTGCCAGCAGCTTGAAAGGAGGACAGCCCCAGCATTTT.